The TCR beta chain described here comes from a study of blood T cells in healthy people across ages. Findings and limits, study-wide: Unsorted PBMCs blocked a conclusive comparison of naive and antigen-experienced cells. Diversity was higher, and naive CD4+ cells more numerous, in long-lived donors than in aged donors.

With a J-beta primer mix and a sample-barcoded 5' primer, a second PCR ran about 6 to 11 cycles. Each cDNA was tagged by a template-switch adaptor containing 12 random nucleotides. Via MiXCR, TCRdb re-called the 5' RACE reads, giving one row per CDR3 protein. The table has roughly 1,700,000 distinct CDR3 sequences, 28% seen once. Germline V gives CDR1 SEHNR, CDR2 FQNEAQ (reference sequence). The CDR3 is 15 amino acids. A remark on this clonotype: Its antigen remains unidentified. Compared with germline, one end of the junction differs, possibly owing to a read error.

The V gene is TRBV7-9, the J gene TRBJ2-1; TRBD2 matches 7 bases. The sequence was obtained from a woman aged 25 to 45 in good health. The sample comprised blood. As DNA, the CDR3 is TGTGCCAGCAGCCCGCCAGGACTAGTTAACAATGAGCGGTTCTTC. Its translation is CASSPPGLVNNERFF.